This record looks at one T cell receptor beta chain sequence and its context. The target antigen is unknown. One entry per CDR3 protein results from TCRdb running MiXCR on the RT-PCR reads. The sample shows about 180,000 distinct CDR3 sequences, around 9.2% of them seen only once. The data were obtained in a study of response to subunit inactivated influenza vaccine. Regarding the study as a whole: Authors suggested each seasonal influenza vaccination recruits few new T cells.

CDR1 KGHSH and CDR2 LQKENI come from the germline V gene. This CDR3 has 15 residues. V lost 0 bases and J 3 bases, leaving 10 bases between the germline ends. This chain joins TRBV18 and TRBJ2-3, with D hard to call. This receptor was obtained from a man aged 50 to 60 who received an inactivated influenza vaccine. The input for sequencing was non-naive T cells sorted from PBMCs, taken on the day of vaccination. CDR3 in amino acids: CASSPPSVGTDTQYF. DNA of the CDR3: TGTGCCAGCTCACCACCCAGCGTTGGGACAGATACGCAGTATTTT. The variable domain in full, completed from reference TRBV18 and TRBJ2-3, reads NAGVMQNPRHLVRRRGQEARLRCSPMKGHSHVYWYRQLPEEGLKFMVYLQKENIIDESGMPKERFSAEFPKEGPSILRIQQVVRGDSAAYFCASSPPSVGTDTQYFGPGTRLTVL.